These 30 T cell receptor beta chains originate from one sample sequenced in a study of T cell repertoires in cytomegalovirus infection. TCRdb itself ran the reads through MiXCR, one entry per CDR3 protein. Among tens of thousands of distinct CDR3 sequences listed, just under 4% were seen once. What was sequenced was PBMCs. These TCRs come from a human donor in good health (CMV status not recorded). Some clones in this sample may be carry-over from other donors' samples.

This clonotype showed up many times. The CDR3 is CASRRAGGGQETQYF. The CDR3 DNA follows: TGTGCCAGCAGGAGGGCGGGAGGGGGGCAAGAGACCCAGTACTTC. The J gene is TRBJ2-5, the V gene TRBV7-2; the match to TRBD2 covers 9 bases. Germline CDR1 reads SGHTA; CDR2 reads FQGNSA. With 6 bases clipped from V and 2 bases from J, the junction kept 7 bases outside the gene matches. The CDR3 has 15 residues. The full variable domain, rest sourced from reference TRBV7-2 and TRBJ2-5, is GAGVSQSPSNKVTEKGKDVELRCDPISGHTALYWYRQSLGQGLEFLIYFQGNSAPDKSGLPSDRFSAERTGGSVSTLTIQRTQQEDSAVYLCASRRAGGGQETQYFGPGTRLLVL.

This clonotype appeared many times. The rearrangement joins TRBV12-3 or TRBV12-4 to TRBJ2-7; D uncertain. V was clipped by 4 bases and J by 5 bases, with 15 bases between them. The CDR3 covers 14 residues. Here the CDR3 reads CASSSYHLFNEQYF. The CDR3 DNA sequence: TGTGCCAGCAGTTCCTATCACCTTTTTAACGAGCAGTACTTC.

This clonotype has a count of ten or more. The rearrangement uses TRBV6-5 and TRBJ2-7; D is tentatively TRBD1 or TRBD2 (5 bases each). With 2 bases removed from V and 7 bases from J, the gap between germline ends came to 15 bases. The CDR3 has 14 residues. CDR1 is MNHEY and CDR2 is SVGAGI in the germline V gene. CDR3 sequence: CASSYDPGPGEQYF. The CDR3, as DNA: TGTGCCAGCAGTTACGATCCAGGGCCGGGGGAGCAGTACTTC.

This clonotype was observed many times. This chain joins TRBV7-2 and TRBJ1-3; D not resolved. Germline lookup yields CDR1 SGHTA and CDR2 FQGNSA. The germline V and J ends were trimmed by 6 bases and 4 bases, with 16 bases remaining between them. This CDR3 is 15 amino acids long. The CDR3 spells CASSLQIGPGNTIYF. The DNA of the CDR3 is TGTGCCAGCAGTCTACAGATTGGTCCCGGAAACACCATATATTTT.

This clonotype came up many times. DNA for the CDR3: TGTGCCAGTAGTCCTTCCATATTAACGGGGGACAATGAGCAGTTCTTC. Its translation: CASSPSILTGDNEQFF. This chain links TRBV19 with TRBJ2-1; D is perhaps TRBD2 (6 bases). The CDR3 is 16 residues long. Between the trimmed V and J ends, which lost 5 bases and 5 bases, there was a span of 19 bases. CDR1 is LNHDA, CDR2 SQIVND, per germline (reference sequence). The full variable domain, with the rest looked up from reference TRBV19 and TRBJ2-1, is DGGITQSPKYLFRKEGQNVTLSCEQNLNHDAMYWYRQDPGQGLRLIYYSQIVNDFQKGDIAEGYSVSREKKESFPLTVTSAQKNPTAFYLCASSPSILTGDNEQFFGPGTRLTVL.

This clonotype came up many times. The gene calls are TRBV4-1 and TRBJ2-3; TRBD2 is a possible D gene (5 bases). The CDR3 is made up of 17 amino acids. The V and J ends lost 4 bases and 2 bases respectively, with 19 bases between them. The germline V gene has CDR1 MGHRA and CDR2 YSYEKL. The CDR3 sequence: CASSRTPGAGPTDTQYF. DNA of the CDR3: TGCGCCAGCAGCCGAACCCCTGGCGCGGGTCCCACAGATACGCAGTATTTT.

This clonotype has ten or more counts. The gene calls are TRBV28 and TRBJ2-3; 7 bases map to TRBD1. CDR1 and CDR2 (germline): MDHEN, SYDVKM. There are 15 residues in the CDR3. The V segment lost 4 bases and the J segment 5 bases; nucleotides outside the gene matches: 9. CDR3 coding DNA: TGTGCCAGCAGTTATCAGAGACAGGGTGGAGATACGCAGTATTTT. Translation gives CASSYQRQGGDTQYF.

The V and J genes are TRBV28 and TRBJ2-1, with D unresolved. CDR3 length: 15 residues. The V and J ends lost 6 bases and 4 bases respectively, with 16 bases between them. The germline CDR1 and CDR2 sequences are MDHEN and SYDVKM. The CDR3 sequence: CASRLESASYNEQFF. DNA for the CDR3: TGTGCCAGCAGACTGGAATCGGCCTCGTACAATGAGCAGTTCTTC. Supplemented by reference TRBV28 and TRBJ2-1, the full variable domain reads DVKVTQSSRYLVKRTGEKVFLECVQDMDHENMFWYRQDPGLGLRLIYFSYDVKMKEKGDIPEGYSVSREKKERFSLILESASTNQTSMYLCASRLESASYNEQFFGPGTRLTVL.

This clonotype was observed at least ten times. The chain links TRBV7-2 to TRBJ2-5; tentative D call: TRBD1 (6 bases). With 1 base removed from V and 4 bases from J, the gap between germline ends came to 7 bases. This CDR3 is 13 amino acids long. The germline V gene has CDR1 SGHTA and CDR2 FQGNSA. The CDR3, as DNA: TGTGCCAGCAGCTTAGTAGGGGGAGAGACCCAGTACTTC. As protein: CASSLVGGETQYF.

This clonotype was seen repeatedly, ten times or more. The chain links TRBV28 to TRBJ2-1; 8 bases align to TRBD2. After removal of 7 bases from V and 3 bases from J, the junction contained 8 bases not matched to a gene. CDR1 is MDHEN, CDR2 SYDVKM, per germline. The CDR3 totals 15 residues. In DNA, the CDR3 is TGTGCCAGCATCGGAACGGGAGGGTACTACAATGAGCAGTTCTTC. Translation: CASIGTGGYYNEQFF.

This clonotype appeared many times. V gene TRBV6-2 or TRBV6-3 combines with J gene TRBJ1-6; 8 bases align to TRBD1. V shed 5 bases, J shed 11 bases, and the junction held 11 bases outside the gene matches. The length of the CDR3 is 15 residues. Looked up from germline, CDR1 is MNHEY and CDR2 is SVGEGT. CDR3 nucleotides: TGTGCCAGCAGTACCTCCCAGACAGGGGCGGCACCCCTCCACTTT. It codes for CASSTSQTGAAPLHF.

This clonotype came up many times. The chain combines TRBV7-2 with TRBJ1-2; D is uncertain. This CDR3 is 12 amino acids long. Germline CDR1 reads SGHTA; CDR2 reads FQGNSA. Trimming shortened V by 5 bases and J by 3 bases, and 7 bases separated the two germline ends. DNA for the CDR3: TGTGCCAGCAGCGACGACCACTATGGCTACACCTTC. Translated: CASSDDHYGYTF.

This clonotype was recorded many times. The chain recombines TRBV14 with TRBJ1-3; possible D gene TRBD1, 5 bases. Germline CDR1 is SGHDN and CDR2 is FVKESK. The CDR3 runs 17 residues. The V end was cut by 2 bases, the J end by 1 base, with 15 bases between. The CDR3 DNA follows: TGTGCCAGCAGCCAAAATGGGCCGGGGGGTTCTGGAAACACCATATATTTT. It yields the protein CASSQNGPGGSGNTIYF.

The sample holds many counts of this clonotype. The chain carries TRBV7-2 and TRBJ1-1; D is ambiguous. Trimming cost V 1 base and J 2 bases, with 11 bases left between them. There are 15 residues in the CDR3. In germline, CDR1 is SGHTA, CDR2 FQGNSA. The CDR3 protein is CASSLVLTSNTEAFF. The CDR3 DNA reads as TGTGCCAGCAGCTTAGTCCTTACTTCAAACACTGAAGCTTTCTTT.

This clonotype was counted at least ten times. The chain links TRBV7-8 to TRBJ2-1; D unresolved. The CDR3 loop spans 12 amino acids. V shed 3 bases and J shed 9 bases, with 9 bases lying between them. Germline V gene sequence: CDR1 SGHVS, CDR2 FQNEAQ. In DNA form, the CDR3 reads TGTGCCAGCAGCTTCCCCACAACTGAGCAGTTCTTC. Its protein product is CASSFPTTEQFF. Drawing the rest from reference TRBV7-8 and TRBJ2-1, the complete variable domain is GAGVSQSPRYKVAKRGQDVALRCDPISGHVSLFWYQQALGQGPEFLTYFQNEAQLDKSGLPSDRFFAERPEGSVSTLKIQRTQQEDSAVYLCASSFPTTEQFFGPGTRLTVL.

This clonotype was counted ten times or more. This rearrangement joins TRBV29-1 to TRBJ2-1; 11 nucleotides match TRBD2. CDR3 length equals 17 residues. Germline V gene data show CDR1 as SQVTM and CDR2 as ANQGSEA. V dropped 7 bases and J dropped 6; count of bases not matched to a gene: 17. The CDR3 protein is CSALGYLLAGEPNEQFF. DNA of the CDR3: TGCAGCGCCCTCGGTTATTTACTAGCGGGAGAGCCCAATGAGCAGTTCTTC.

The sample holds many counts of this clonotype. The chain couples TRBV20-1 to TRBJ2-5; D tentatively fits TRBD1 or TRBD2 (5 bases each). Trimming shortened V by 0 bases and J by 5 bases, and 22 bases separated the two germline ends. CDR3 length: 17 residues. Germline CDR1 reads DFQATT; CDR2 reads SNEGSKA (reference sequence). The chain's CDR3 is CSARDQQTGRDLETQYF. The CDR3 DNA is TGCAGTGCTAGAGATCAGCAAACGGGGCGTGATTTGGAGACCCAGTACTTC.

In its sample, this clonotype was seen many times. The chain has TRBV7-2 and TRBJ1-1; TRBD1 is a possible D gene (6 bases). Germline assignment: CDR1 SGHTA and CDR2 FQGNSA. The germline V and J ends were trimmed by 0 bases and 8 bases, with 10 bases remaining between them. This CDR3 region has 13 residues. CDR3 in amino acids: CASSLADRYEAFF. As DNA, the CDR3 is TGTGCCAGCAGCTTAGCTGACAGGTACGAAGCTTTCTTT.

Many counts were recorded for this clonotype. The chain links TRBV7-9 to TRBJ2-2; 9 bases align to TRBD1. Per germline, CDR1 SEHNR and CDR2 FQNEAQ (reference sequence). The CDR3 sequence is 16 residues long. V lost 8 bases, J lost 7 bases, and 14 bases stayed unmatched. The CDR3 sequence: CASLPFGQGSVGELFF. CDR3 nucleotides: TGTGCCAGCCTACCTTTCGGACAGGGGAGTGTCGGGGAGCTGTTTTTT.

This clonotype was recorded at least ten times. The chain is built from TRBV7-2 and TRBJ1-1; 8 nucleotides match TRBD1. The CDR3 loop spans 13 amino acids. V was clipped by 5 bases and J by 5 bases; unmatched bases: 4. Looked up from germline, CDR1 is SGHTA and CDR2 is FQGNSA. CDR3 in DNA: TGTGCCAGCAGCCGACAGGGGAATACTGAAGCTTTCTTT. Translated, it gives CASSRQGNTEAFF.

This clonotype was counted at least ten times. The V gene is TRBV7-2, the J gene TRBJ2-1, with D perhaps TRBD2 (7 bases). Per the germline V gene, CDR1 is SGHTA and CDR2 is FQGNSA. The CDR3 totals 15 residues. V shed 7 bases and J shed 9 bases, with 22 bases lying between them. Written as DNA, the CDR3 is TGTGCCAGCACCAACCTTCTAGGGGGGGCCAGTGAGCAGTTCTTC. The encoded protein is CASTNLLGGASEQFF.

Many counts were recorded for this clonotype. The chain joins TRBV28 to TRBJ1-1, with D unresolved. This CDR3 has 13 amino acids. CDR1 MDHEN and CDR2 SYDVKM come from the germline V gene. V lost 7 bases and J 1 base, leaving 10 bases between the germline ends. Here the CDR3 DNA reads TGTGCCAGCACCGTTTCGCAGAACACTGAAGCTTTCTTT. Its translation is CASTVSQNTEAFF.

This clonotype was seen many times. The chain carries TRBV9 and TRBJ2-1, with D possibly being TRBD2 (5 bases). Germline CDR1 reads SGDLS; CDR2 reads YYNGEE. The germline V and J ends were trimmed by 0 bases and 4 bases, with 11 bases remaining between them. The CDR3 has 15 amino acids. The CDR3 DNA is TGTGCCAGCAGCGTAGAGGTGACTAAATACAATGAGCAGTTCTTC. This codes for CASSVEVTKYNEQFF.

Concerning this clonotype: A much larger clonotype is one base distant, so this may be a read error. This sequence joins TRBV2 and TRBJ2-7; TRBD1 is a possible D gene (5 bases). This CDR3 comprises 12 residues. The V gene's germline CDR1 is SNHLY and CDR2 FYNNEI. The CDR3 spells CVSRADGYEQYF. DNA for the CDR3: TGTGTCAGCAGGGCCGACGGGTACGAGCAGTACTTC.

There are many counts of this clonotype. The rearrangement joins TRBV4-2 to TRBJ2-7; 7 bases map to TRBD1. V shed 0 bases, J shed 1 base, and the junction held 0 bases outside the gene matches. The CDR3 runs 14 residues. CDR1 is LGHNA, CDR2 YNFKEQ, per germline. DNA for the CDR3: TGTGCCAGCAGCCAAGAGGGACAGTCCTACGAGCAGTACTTC. This gives the protein CASSQEGQSYEQYF.

In this sample, this clonotype turned up many times. The V and J genes are TRBV5-1 and TRBJ2-7, with 9 bases lining up with TRBD1. The V and J ends lost 2 bases and 4 bases, in that order; junction bases with no gene match: 4. CDR1 is SGHRS, CDR2 YFSETQ, per germline. The CDR3 runs to 14 residues. For the CDR3, the DNA is TGCGCCAGCAGCTTCCTGGGGACAGGGTACGAGCAGTACTTC. It codes for CASSFLGTGYEQYF.

This clonotype was counted ten times or more. The gene calls are TRBV6-2 or TRBV6-3 and TRBJ2-5, with 10 bases fitting TRBD2. The germline V gene has CDR1 MNHEY and CDR2 SVGEGT. The CDR3 runs 18 residues. J lost 2 bases, V lost 7 bases, and 16 bases had no gene match. CDR3 nucleotide sequence: TGTGCCAGCACCACGATAGCGGGAGGAGATTCAATTCAAGAGACCCAGTACTTC. This sequence encodes CASTTIAGGDSIQETQYF.

In its sample, this clonotype was seen many times. J is TRBJ1-2 and V is TRBV7-2; TRBD1 aligns across 7 bases. CDR1 is SGHTA and CDR2 is FQGNSA in the germline V gene. The length of the CDR3 is 15 residues. The trim removed 4 bases at V and 4 bases at J, leaving 9 bases unmatched. The CDR3 loop is CASSWRGGVGYGYTF. CDR3 nucleotides: TGTGCCAGCAGCTGGAGAGGGGGCGTTGGCTATGGCTACACCTTC.

This clonotype has ten or more counts. The chain combines TRBV7-9 with TRBJ1-1; 9 bases fit TRBD1. This CDR3 has 16 residues. Germline trimming cut 5 bases from V and 3 bases from J; bases unmatched to any gene: 10. CDR1 is SEHNR and CDR2 is FQNEAQ in the germline V gene (reference sequence). The CDR3 loop is CASSGGTGIRHTEAFF. CDR3 nucleotides: TGTGCCAGCAGCGGAGGGACAGGGATCAGGCACACTGAAGCTTTCTTT.

This clonotype has ten or more counts. V usage is TRBV7-2 and J usage is TRBJ1-3, with D perhaps matching TRBD1 (5 bases). Germline V gene sequence: CDR1 SGHTA, CDR2 FQGNSA. Deletions cut 5 bases from V and 2 bases from J, with 13 bases between. The CDR3 has 15 residues. The CDR3 loop is CASSRQGPPGNTIYF. The CDR3 region has the DNA TGTGCCAGCAGCCGCCAGGGCCCCCCTGGAAACACCATATATTTT.